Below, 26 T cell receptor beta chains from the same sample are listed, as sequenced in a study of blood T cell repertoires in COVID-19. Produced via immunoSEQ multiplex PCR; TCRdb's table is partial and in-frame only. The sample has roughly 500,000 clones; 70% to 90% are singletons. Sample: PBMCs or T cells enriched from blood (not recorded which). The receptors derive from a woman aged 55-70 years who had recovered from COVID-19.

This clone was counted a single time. The CDR3 region has the DNA TGTGCCAGCAGTTACCAAACTAGCCCGCGCACAGATACGCAGTATTTT. Translated: CASSYQTSPRTDTQYF. This chain links TRBV6-5 with TRBJ2-3, with D tentatively TRBD2 (6 bases). CDR3 length equals 16 residues. V was shortened by 2 bases and J by 1 base, with 13 bases between the two germline ends. Germline CDR1 and CDR2: MNHEY and SVGAGI.

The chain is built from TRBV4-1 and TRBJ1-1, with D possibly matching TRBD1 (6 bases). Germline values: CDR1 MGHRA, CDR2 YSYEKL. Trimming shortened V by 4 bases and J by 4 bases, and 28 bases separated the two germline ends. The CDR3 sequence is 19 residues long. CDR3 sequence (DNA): TGCGCCAGCAGCCGGACCCCCCCCATGGCAGGGGATGGGGGCACTGAAGCTTTCTTT. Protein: CASSRTPPMAGDGGTEAFF.

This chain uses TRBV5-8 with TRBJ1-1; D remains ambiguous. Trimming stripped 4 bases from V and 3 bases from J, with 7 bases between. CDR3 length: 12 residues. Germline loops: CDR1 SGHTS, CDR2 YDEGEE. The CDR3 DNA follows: TGTGCCAGCAGCCCTTCGGACACTGAAGCTTTCTTT. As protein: CASSPSDTEAFF. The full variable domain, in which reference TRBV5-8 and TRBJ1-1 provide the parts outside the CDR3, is EAGVTQSPTHLIKTRGQQATLRCSPISGHTSVYWYQQALGLGLQFLLWYDEGEERNRGNFPPRFSGRQFPNYSSELNVNALELEDSALYLCASSPSDTEAFFGQGTRLTVV.

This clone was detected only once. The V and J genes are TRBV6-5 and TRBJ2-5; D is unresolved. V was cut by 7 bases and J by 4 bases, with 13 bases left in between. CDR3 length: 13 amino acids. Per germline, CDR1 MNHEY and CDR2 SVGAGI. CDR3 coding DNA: TGTGCCAGCACCTTTAACCTCAGAGAGACCCAGTACTTC. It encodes CASTFNLRETQYF.

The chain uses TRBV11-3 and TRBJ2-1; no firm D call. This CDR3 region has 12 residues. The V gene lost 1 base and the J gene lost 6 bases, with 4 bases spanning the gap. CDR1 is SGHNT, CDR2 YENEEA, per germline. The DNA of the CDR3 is TGTGCCAGCAGCTTAGGGCCCAATGAGCAGTTCTTC. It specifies CASSLGPNEQFF.

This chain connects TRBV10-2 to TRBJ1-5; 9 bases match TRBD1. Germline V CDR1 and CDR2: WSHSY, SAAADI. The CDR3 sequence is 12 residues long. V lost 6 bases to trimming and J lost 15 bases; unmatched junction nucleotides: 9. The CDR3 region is CASRARDRERHF. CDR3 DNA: TGCGCCAGCAGGGCGCGGGACAGGGAAAGGCATTTT.

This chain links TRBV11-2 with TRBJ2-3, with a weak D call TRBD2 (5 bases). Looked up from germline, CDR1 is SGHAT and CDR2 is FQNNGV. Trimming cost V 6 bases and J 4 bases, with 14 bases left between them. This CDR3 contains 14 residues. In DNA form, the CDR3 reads TGTGCCAGCAGTGGCCCGGGAACGTCAGATACGCAGTATTTT. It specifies CASSGPGTSDTQYF.

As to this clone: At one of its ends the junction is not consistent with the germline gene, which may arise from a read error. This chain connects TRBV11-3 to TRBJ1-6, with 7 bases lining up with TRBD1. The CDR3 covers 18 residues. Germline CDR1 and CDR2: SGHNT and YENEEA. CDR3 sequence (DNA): TGTGCCAGCAGCTCCTATCCCCCCCTCGGACAGGAGAATTCACTCCTCCACTTT. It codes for CASSSYPPLGQENSLLHF.

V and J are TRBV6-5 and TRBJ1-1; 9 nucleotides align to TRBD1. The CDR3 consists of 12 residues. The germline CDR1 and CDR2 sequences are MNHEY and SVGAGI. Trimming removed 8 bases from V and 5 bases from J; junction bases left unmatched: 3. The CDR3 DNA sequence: TGTGCCAGCGGGACAGGGAGGACTGAAGCTTTCTTT. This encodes CASGTGRTEAFF.

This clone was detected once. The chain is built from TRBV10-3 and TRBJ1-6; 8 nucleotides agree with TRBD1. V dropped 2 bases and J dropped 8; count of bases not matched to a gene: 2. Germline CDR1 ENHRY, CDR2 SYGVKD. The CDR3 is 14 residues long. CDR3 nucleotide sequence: TGTGCCATCAGTGAGACAGGGGGAGATTCACCCCTCCACTTT. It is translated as CAISETGGDSPLHF.

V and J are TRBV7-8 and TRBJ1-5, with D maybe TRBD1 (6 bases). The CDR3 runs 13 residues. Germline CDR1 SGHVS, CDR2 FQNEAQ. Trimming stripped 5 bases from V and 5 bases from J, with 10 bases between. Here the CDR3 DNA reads TGTGCCAGCAGCAACCAGGGGTATCAGCCCCAGCATTTT. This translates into CASSNQGYQPQHF.

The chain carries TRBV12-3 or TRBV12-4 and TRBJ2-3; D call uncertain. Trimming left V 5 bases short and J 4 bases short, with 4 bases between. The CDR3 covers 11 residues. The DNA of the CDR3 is TGTGCCAGCAGTCTCTCAGATACGCAGTATTTT. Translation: CASSLSDTQYF.

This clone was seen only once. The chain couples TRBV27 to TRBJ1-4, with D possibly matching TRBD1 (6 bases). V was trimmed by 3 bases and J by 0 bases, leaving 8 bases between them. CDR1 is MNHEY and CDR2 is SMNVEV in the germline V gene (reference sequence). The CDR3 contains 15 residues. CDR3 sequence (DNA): TGTGCCAGCAGTTTTGAGGGGGCAACTAATGAAAAACTGTTTTTT. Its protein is CASSFEGATNEKLFF.

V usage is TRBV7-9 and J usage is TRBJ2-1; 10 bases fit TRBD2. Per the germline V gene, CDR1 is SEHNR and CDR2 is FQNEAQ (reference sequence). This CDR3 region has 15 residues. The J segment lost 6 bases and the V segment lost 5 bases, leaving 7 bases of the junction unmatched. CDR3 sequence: CASSVSGGLLNEQFF. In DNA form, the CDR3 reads TGTGCCAGCAGCGTTAGCGGGGGGTTACTCAATGAGCAGTTCTTC.

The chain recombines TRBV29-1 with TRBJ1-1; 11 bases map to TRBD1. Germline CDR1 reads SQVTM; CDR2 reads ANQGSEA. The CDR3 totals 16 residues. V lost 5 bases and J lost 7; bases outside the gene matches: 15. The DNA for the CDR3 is TGCAGCGTTCCAGGATGGGACAGGGGGTCTATAAGTGAAGCTTTCTTT. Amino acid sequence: CSVPGWDRGSISEAFF.

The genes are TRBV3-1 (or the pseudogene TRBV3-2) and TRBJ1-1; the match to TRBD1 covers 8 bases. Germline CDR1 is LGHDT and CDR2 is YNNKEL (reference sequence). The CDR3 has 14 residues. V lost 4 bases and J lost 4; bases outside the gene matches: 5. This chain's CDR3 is CASSPRQGSTEAFF. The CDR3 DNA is TGTGCCAGCAGCCCTCGACAGGGGAGCACTGAAGCTTTCTTT.

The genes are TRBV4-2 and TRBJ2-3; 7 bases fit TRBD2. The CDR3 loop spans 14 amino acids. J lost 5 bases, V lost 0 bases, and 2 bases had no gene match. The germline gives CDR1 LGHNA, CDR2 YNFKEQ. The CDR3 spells CASSQEGGIDTQYF. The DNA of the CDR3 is TGTGCCAGCAGCCAAGAGGGGGGGATAGATACGCAGTATTTT.

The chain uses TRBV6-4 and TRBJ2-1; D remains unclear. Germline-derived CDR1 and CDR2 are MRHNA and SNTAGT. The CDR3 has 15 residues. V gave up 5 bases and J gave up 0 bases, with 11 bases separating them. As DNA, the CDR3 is TGTGCCAGCAGTAGGAGTAGGAGCTCCTACAATGAGCAGTTCTTC. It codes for CASSRSRSSYNEQFF.

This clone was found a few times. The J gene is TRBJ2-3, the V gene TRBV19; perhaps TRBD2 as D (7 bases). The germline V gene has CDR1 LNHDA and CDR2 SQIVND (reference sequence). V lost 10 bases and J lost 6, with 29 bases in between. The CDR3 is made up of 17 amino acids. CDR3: CATMGGRGSTIADTQYF. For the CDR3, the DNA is TGTGCCACTATGGGGGGGCGCGGTAGTACCATCGCGGATACGCAGTATTTT.

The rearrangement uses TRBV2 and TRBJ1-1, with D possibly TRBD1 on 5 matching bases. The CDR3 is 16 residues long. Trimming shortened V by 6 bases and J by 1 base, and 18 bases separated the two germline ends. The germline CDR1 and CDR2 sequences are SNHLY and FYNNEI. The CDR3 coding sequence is TGTGCCAGCAGCACTCAGGGCGGTGTTTCGAACACTGAAGCTTTCTTT. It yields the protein CASSTQGGVSNTEAFF.

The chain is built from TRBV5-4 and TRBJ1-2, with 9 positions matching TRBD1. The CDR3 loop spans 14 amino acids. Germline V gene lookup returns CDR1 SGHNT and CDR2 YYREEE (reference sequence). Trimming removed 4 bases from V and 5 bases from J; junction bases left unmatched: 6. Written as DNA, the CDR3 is TGTGCCAGCAGCAGATGGACAGGGGAATATGGCTACACCTTC. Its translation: CASSRWTGEYGYTF.

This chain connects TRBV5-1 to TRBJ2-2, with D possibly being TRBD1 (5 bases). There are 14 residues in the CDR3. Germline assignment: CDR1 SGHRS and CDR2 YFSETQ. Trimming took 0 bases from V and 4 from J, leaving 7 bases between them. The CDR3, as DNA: TGCGCCAGCAGCTTGGGACAGCTCACCGGGGAGCTGTTTTTT. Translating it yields CASSLGQLTGELFF.

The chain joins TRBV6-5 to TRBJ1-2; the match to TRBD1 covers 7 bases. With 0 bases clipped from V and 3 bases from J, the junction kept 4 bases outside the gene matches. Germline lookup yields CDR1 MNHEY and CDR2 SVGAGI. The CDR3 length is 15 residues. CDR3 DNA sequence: TGTGCCAGCAGTTACTCTGAGGGGGCAGACTATGGCTACACCTTC. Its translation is CASSYSEGADYGYTF.

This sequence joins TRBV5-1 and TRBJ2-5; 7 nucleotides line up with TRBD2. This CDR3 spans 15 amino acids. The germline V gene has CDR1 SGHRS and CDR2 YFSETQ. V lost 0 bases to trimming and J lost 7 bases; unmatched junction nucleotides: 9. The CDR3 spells CASSLAGGREGTQYF. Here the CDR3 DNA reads TGCGCCAGCAGCTTGGCCGGAGGGAGGGAAGGGACCCAGTACTTC.

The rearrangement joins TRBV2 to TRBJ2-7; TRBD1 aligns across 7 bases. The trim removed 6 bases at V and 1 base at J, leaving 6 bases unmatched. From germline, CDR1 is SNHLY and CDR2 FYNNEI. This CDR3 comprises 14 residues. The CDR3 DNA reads TGTGCCAGCAGCCGGGACAGTCAATCCTACGAGCAGTACTTC. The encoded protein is CASSRDSQSYEQYF.

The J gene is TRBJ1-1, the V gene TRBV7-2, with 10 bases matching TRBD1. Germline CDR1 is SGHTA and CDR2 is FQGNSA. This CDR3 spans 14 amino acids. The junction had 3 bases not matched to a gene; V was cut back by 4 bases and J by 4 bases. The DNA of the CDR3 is TGTGCCAGCAGCTATCGGGACAGGGGCACTGAAGCTTTCTTT. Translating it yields CASSYRDRGTEAFF.